This T cell receptor beta chain derives from a study of regulatory T cells in long-lasting Graves disease. Regarding time point: persistent/refractory GD, antithyroid drugs over 5 years with positive TRAb. From RNA extracted from PBMCs, the TCR library was made. Libraries of TCR beta came from iRepertoire HTBI primers plus Arm-PCR of CDR3 regions. Via MiXCR, TCRdb re-called the multiplex PCR reads, giving one row per CDR3 protein. The repertoire holds 450,000 or so distinct CDR3 sequences, with roughly 22% as singletons. CDR1 DFQATT and CDR2 SNEGSKA come from the germline V gene (reference sequence). Trimming at V came to 2 bases and at J to 8 bases, leaving 16 bases not matched to a gene. CDR3 length: 17 amino acids. The sample holds a few counts of this clonotype.

The sample consisted of peripheral blood mononuclear cells (PBMCs), taken when the disease was refractory, from a patient treated with antithyroid drugs. This clonotype originated in a female donor with Graves disease. V is TRBV20-1 and J is TRBJ2-1; 9 bases are shared with TRBD2. The CDR3 sequence: CSARRPWAGGLGDEQFF. The CDR3 DNA is TGCAGTGCTAGAAGGCCTTGGGCGGGGGGGCTTGGCGATGAGCAGTTCTTC.